Listed below are T cell receptor beta chains from one sample, sequenced in a study of blood T cell repertoires in COVID-19. Method: immunoSEQ multiplex PCR; TCRdb's copy keeps in-frame clones and lacks some. The sample holds some 360,000 clones, about nine tenths seen once. Sequenced input: PBMCs or T cells enriched from blood (not recorded which). These receptors originate from a woman between 25 and 40 years old who had been exposed to COVID-19. The CDR3 runs from the conserved cysteine through the conserved F or W. Each record gives: clone size, V gene, J gene, D gene, CDR3 DNA, CDR3 protein. The D gene is left open where the match is weak. Only some rows state a clone size, as once, few, many or a class for expanded clones.

size: .
V: TRBV7-9
J: TRBJ1-5
D: .
DNA: TGTGCCAGCAGCCACGACAGCAGCAATCAGCCCCAGCATTTT
CDR3: CASSHDSSNQPQHF

size: few
V: TRBV2
J: TRBJ2-2
D: .
DNA: TGTGCCAGCAGGAAGGGGGAGACGAGTAACACCGGGGAGCTGTTTTTT
CDR3: CASRKGETSNTGELFF

size: .
V: TRBV7-9
J: TRBJ2-3
D: .
DNA: TGTGCCAGTCCCGGGGGCGGGAGAGCCACAGATACGCAGTATTTT
CDR3: CASPGGGRATDTQYF

size: .
V: TRBV19
J: TRBJ1-5
D: TRBD1
DNA: TGTGCCAGTAGTATTGGTCAGGGGGCGGGTCAGCCCCAGCATTTT
CDR3: CASSIGQGAGQPQHF

size: .
V: TRBV30
J: TRBJ2-5
D: .
DNA: TGTGCCTCTCGGGGGATTGGGGAGACCCAGTACTTC
CDR3: CASRGIGETQYF

size: .
V: TRBV28
J: TRBJ1-2
D: .
DNA: TGTGCCAGCAGTTTATTGCGGAATGGCTACACCTTC
CDR3: CASSLLRNGYTF

size: .
V: TRBV5-1
J: TRBJ2-1
D: TRBD2
DNA: TGCGCCAGCAGCCGTCGGACTAGCGGGAGCACAAACAATGAGCAGTTCTTC
CDR3: CASSRRTSGSTNNEQFF

size: .
V: TRBV5-4
J: TRBJ1-1
D: .
DNA: TGTGCCAGCAGCCTGCCCCGGCAGGTGAACACTGAAGCTTTCTTT
CDR3: CASSLPRQVNTEAFF

size: .
V: TRBV6-5
J: TRBJ2-6
D: .
DNA: TGTGCCGACGGGGGTGAGGGCTCTGGGGCCAACGTCCTGACTTTC
CDR3: CADGGEGSGANVLTF

size: .
V: TRBV11-3
J: TRBJ2-1
D: TRBD2
DNA: TGTGCCAGCAGCCTCGGACTAGCGGGAGGCTCCTACAATGAGCAGTTCTTC
CDR3: CASSLGLAGGSYNEQFF

size: .
V: TRBV7-9
J: TRBJ2-1
D: TRBD2
DNA: TGTGCCAGCAGCCCGGGGGTAGCGGGACTCTCCTACAATGAGCAGTTCTTC
CDR3: CASSPGVAGLSYNEQFF

size: .
V: TRBV11-2
J: TRBJ1-1
D: TRBD1
DNA: TGTGCCAGCAGACCAGCATCGACAGGGGGGGCGAACACTGAAGCTTTCTTT
CDR3: CASRPASTGGANTEAFF

size: .
V: TRBV12-3/TRBV12-4
J: TRBJ2-7
D: .
DNA: TGTGCCAGCGGGCGGGGGCCCGAGCAGTACTTC
CDR3: CASGRGPEQYF